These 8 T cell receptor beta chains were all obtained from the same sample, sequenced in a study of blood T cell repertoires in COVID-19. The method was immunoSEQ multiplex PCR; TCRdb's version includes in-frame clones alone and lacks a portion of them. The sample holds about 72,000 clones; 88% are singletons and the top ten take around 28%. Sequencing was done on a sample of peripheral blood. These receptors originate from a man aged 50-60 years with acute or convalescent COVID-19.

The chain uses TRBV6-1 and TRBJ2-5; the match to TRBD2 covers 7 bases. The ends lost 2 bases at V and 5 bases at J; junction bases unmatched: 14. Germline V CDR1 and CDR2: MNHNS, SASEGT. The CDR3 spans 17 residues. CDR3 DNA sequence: TGTGCCAGCAGTGAAATAGCACATTGGGAGGGACGGGAGACCCAGTACTTC. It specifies CASSEIAHWEGRETQYF.

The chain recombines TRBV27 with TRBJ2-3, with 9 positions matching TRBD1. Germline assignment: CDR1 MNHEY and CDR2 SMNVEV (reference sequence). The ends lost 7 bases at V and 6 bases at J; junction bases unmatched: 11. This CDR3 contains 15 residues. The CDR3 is CASTSRQGVIDTQYF. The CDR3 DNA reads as TGTGCCAGCACCTCTAGACAGGGGGTCATCGATACGCAGTATTTT.

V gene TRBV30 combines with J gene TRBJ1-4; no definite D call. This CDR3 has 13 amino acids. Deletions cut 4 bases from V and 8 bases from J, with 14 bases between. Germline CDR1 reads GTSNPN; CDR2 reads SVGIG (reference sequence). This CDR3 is CAWTSPKREKLFF. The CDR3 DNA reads TGTGCCTGGACGTCGCCTAAGAGGGAAAAACTGTTTTTT.

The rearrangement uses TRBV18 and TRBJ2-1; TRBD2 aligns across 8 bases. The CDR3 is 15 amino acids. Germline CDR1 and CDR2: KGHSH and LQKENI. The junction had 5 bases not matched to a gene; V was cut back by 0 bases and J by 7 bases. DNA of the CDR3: TGTGCCAGCTCACCACCGGAGCGGGGGAGGAATGAGCAGTTCTTC. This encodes CASSPPERGRNEQFF.

The CDR3, as DNA: TGTGCCAGCAGCAATAGCGGGGGGGCGCAAGAGACCCAGTACTTC. Translation gives CASSNSGGAQETQYF. This chain joins TRBV5-4 and TRBJ2-5; TRBD2 matches at 11 bases. CDR1 is SGHNT, CDR2 YYREEE, per germline (reference sequence). The CDR3 is made up of 15 amino acids. V was pared by 4 bases and J by 2 bases, with 4 bases of the junction left unmatched.

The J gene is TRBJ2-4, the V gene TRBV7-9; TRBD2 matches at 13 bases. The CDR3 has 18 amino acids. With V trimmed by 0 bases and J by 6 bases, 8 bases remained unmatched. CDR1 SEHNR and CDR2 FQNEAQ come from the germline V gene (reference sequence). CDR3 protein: CASSLALLAGGPANIQYF. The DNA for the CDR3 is TGTGCCAGCAGCTTAGCGCTACTAGCGGGGGGGCCTGCAAACATTCAGTACTTC.

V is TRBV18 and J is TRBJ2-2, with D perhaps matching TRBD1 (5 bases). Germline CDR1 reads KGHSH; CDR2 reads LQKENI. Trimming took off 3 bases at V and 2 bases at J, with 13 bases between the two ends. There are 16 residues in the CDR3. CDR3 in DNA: TGTGCCAGCTCACCCCAGGTGGGGCTCAACACCGGGGAGCTGTTTTTT. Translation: CASSPQVGLNTGELFF.

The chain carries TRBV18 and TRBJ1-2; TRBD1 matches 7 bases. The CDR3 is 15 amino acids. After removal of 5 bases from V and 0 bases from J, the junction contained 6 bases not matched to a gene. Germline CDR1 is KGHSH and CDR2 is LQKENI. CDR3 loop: CASSNTGETNYGYTF. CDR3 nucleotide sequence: TGTGCCAGCTCAAACACAGGGGAAACTAACTATGGCTACACCTTC.